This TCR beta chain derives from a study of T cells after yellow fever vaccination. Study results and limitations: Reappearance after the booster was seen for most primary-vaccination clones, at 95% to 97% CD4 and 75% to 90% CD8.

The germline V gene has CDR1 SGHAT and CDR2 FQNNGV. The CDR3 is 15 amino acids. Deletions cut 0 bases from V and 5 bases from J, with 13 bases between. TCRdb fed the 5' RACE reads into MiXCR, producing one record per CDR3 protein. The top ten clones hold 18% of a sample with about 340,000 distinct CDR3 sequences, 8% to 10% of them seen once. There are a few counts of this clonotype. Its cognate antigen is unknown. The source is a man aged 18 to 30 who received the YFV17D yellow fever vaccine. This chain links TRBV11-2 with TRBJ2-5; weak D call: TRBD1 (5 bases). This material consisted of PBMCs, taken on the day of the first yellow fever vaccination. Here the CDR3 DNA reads TGTGCCAGCAGCTTAGATCTGAAGGGGCGGGAGACCCAGTACTTC. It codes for CASSLDLKGRETQYF.